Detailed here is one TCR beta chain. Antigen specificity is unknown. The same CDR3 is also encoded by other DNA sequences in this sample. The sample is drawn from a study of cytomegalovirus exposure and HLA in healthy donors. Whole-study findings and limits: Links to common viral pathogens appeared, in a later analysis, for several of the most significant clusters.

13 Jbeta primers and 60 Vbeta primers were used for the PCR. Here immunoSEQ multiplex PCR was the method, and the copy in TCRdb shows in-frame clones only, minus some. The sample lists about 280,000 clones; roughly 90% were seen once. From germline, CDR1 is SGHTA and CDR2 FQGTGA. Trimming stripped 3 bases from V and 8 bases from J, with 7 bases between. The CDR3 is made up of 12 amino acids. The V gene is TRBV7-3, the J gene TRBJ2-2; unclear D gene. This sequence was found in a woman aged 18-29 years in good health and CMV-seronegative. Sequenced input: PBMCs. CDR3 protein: CASSFLSGELFF. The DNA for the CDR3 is TGTGCCAGCAGCTTCCTCTCTGGGGAGCTGTTTTTT.